The clone carrying this TCR beta chain was observed a single time. Its antigen is unknown. Trimming shortened V by 4 bases and J by 2 bases, and 19 bases separated the two germline ends. Germline values: CDR1 SGHTS, CDR2 YDEGEE. The CDR3 is 16 amino acids. This sample was taken from a study of B cell selection in AIRE deficiency. Study-wide points: Around 30% of healthy-shared Treg sequences were found among patient Tconv cells. Shared Treg sequences had shorter CDR3s, biased toward rearrangements with few non-templated insertions. Of approximately 4,000 shared Treg TCRbeta sequences, over 25% were healthy-only, around 10% patient-only.

Regulatory T cells were sorted as CD4+CD25hiCD127low/negative. Generated by immunoSEQ multiplex PCR, the TCRdb table keeps only in-frame clones and is missing some. The sample carries roughly 24,000 clones, 92% recorded once. J is TRBJ2-7 and V is TRBV5-8, with D perhaps TRBD2 (6 bases). Sequencing used CD4+CD25+ Tregs sorted from PBMCs. The sequence derives from a human donor in good health. The CDR3 sequence: CASSGYKGGPAYEQYF. Written as DNA, the CDR3 is TGTGCCAGCAGCGGATACAAGGGAGGTCCCGCCTACGAGCAGTACTTC.